This TCR beta chain was found in a study of T cell responses to AZD1222 COVID-19 vaccine. Study observations and caveats: None of the repertoires were sampled until the peak T cell response had passed. Reportedly, nearly half of unique spike TCRs recognized epitopes outside B.1.351/B.1.1.7 mutations.

This CDR3 is 15 amino acids long. The V and J ends lost 4 bases and 6 bases respectively, with 21 bases between them. Germline values: CDR1 SQVTM, CDR2 ANQGSEA. Some clones are missing from TCRdb's copy, which holds only in-frame ones; the method was immunoSEQ multiplex PCR. The data contain 110,000 to 150,000 clones, 70% to 90% of them singletons. Concerning this clone: The antigen is unknown.

V gene TRBV29-1 combines with J gene TRBJ1-1, with D perhaps matching TRBD1 (5 bases). This TCR was recovered from an adult in good health. The sample here was peripheral blood, taken on day 0 of AZD1222 vaccination. The CDR3 DNA sequence: TGCAGCGTTGTTCGGAGACAAGGCGGGGACGCTGAAGCTTTCTTT. Protein: CSVVRRQGGDAEAFF.